The 24 T cell receptor beta chains below were found in one sample sequenced in a study of neoadjuvant nivolumab and ipilimumab in lung cancer. TCRdb keeps only in-frame clones here, not all; method: immunoSEQ multiplex PCR. The table shows some 8,100 clones, with about 85% occurring only once. The sequencing here drew on adjacent normal lung tissue, taken after neoadjuvant nivolumab, alone or with ipilimumab, at or shortly before surgery. These receptors were taken from an adult with non-small cell lung cancer.

This sequence joins TRBV5-1 and TRBJ2-7; 7 positions match TRBD1. The CDR3 contains 16 residues. Germline lookup yields CDR1 SGHRS and CDR2 YFSETQ. The junction had 9 bases not matched to a gene; V was cut back by 0 bases and J by 3 bases. The CDR3 reads CASSLEPYRDSYEQYF. The CDR3 nucleotides read TGCGCCAGCAGCTTGGAGCCATACCGGGACAGCTACGAGCAGTACTTC.

CDR3 DNA sequence: TGCGCCAGCAGCCAAGCGGGGGCACCCCTCCACTTT. Amino acids: CASSQAGAPLHF. The chain employs TRBV4-1 and TRBJ1-6; D may be TRBD1 (5 bases). Trimming removed 1 base at V and 11 bases at J, with 6 bases between. CDR1 and CDR2 from the germline V gene are MGHRA and YSYEKL. The CDR3 spans 12 residues.

This clone was picked up one time. The V gene is TRBV10-3, the J gene TRBJ2-2; a possible D gene is TRBD1 (6 bases). CDR3 length equals 17 residues. Germline CDR1 ENHRY, CDR2 SYGVKD. V dropped 2 bases and J dropped 1 base, with 14 bases sitting between them. CDR3 in DNA: TGTGCCATCAGTGAGAGGGCTCTCAGGGGGAACACCGGGGAGCTGTTTTTT. It yields the protein CAISERALRGNTGELFF.

This clone came up a few times. This sequence joins TRBV6-6 and TRBJ2-1, with 7 bases fitting TRBD1. CDR3 size: 13 residues. V shed 6 bases, J shed 3 bases, and the junction held 2 bases outside the gene matches. Germline CDR1 reads MNHNY; CDR2 reads SVGAGI (reference sequence). The chain's CDR3 is CASSRDSYNEQFF. The CDR3 DNA is TGTGCCAGCAGCCGGGACAGCTACAATGAGCAGTTCTTC.

The chain joins TRBV11-2 to TRBJ2-7; TRBD1 is a possible D gene (5 bases). Germline V gene sequence: CDR1 SGHAT, CDR2 FQNNGV. V was pared by 3 bases and J by 0 bases, with 9 bases between. CDR3 length: 14 amino acids. The CDR3 loop reads CASSFDRPSYEQYF. As DNA, the CDR3 is TGTGCCAGCAGCTTTGACAGACCCTCCTACGAGCAGTACTTC. Combining the CDR3 with reference TRBV11-2 and TRBJ2-7 gives the whole variable domain EAGVAQSPRYKIIEKRQSVAFWCNPISGHATLYWYQQILGQGPKLLIQFQNNGVVDDSQLPKDRFSAERLKGVDSTLKIQPAKLEDSAVYLCASSFDRPSYEQYFGPGTRLTVT.

The chain recombines TRBV27 with TRBJ2-5; TRBD2 aligns across 11 bases. V gave up 6 bases and J gave up 5 bases; unmatched junction bases: 5. From germline, CDR1 is MNHEY and CDR2 SMNVEV (reference sequence). This CDR3 spans 14 amino acids. The CDR3 is CASRGLAGLETQYF. DNA for the CDR3: TGTGCCAGCAGAGGACTAGCGGGTCTGGAGACCCAGTACTTC.

V usage is TRBV28 and J usage is TRBJ1-6, with no clear D. The CDR3 extends over 12 amino acids. V lost 7 bases and J lost 6, with 7 bases in between. The germline CDR1 and CDR2 sequences are MDHEN and SYDVKM. The chain's CDR3 is CASTPGNSPLHF. The CDR3 region has the DNA TGTGCCAGCACCCCGGGTAATTCACCCCTCCACTTT.

This chain connects TRBV29-1 to TRBJ2-1; D is perhaps TRBD1 (6 bases). This CDR3 comprises 13 residues. CDR1 SQVTM and CDR2 ANQGSEA come from the germline V gene. Trimming took 8 bases from V and 0 from J, leaving 11 bases between them. CDR3 sequence (DNA): TGCAGCTTTCTCAGGGGCTCCTACAATGAGCAGTTCTTC. This encodes CSFLRGSYNEQFF.

The chain has TRBV5-1 and TRBJ2-3, with TRBD2 matching 12 bases. J was trimmed by 5 bases and V by 1 base; bases with no gene match: 5. The CDR3 spans 16 residues. The germline gives CDR1 SGHRS, CDR2 YFSETQ. CDR3 amino acids: CASSLLAGGQGDTQYF. In DNA, the CDR3 is TGCGCCAGCAGCTTGCTAGCGGGGGGGCAAGGAGATACGCAGTATTTT.

The chain has TRBV7-2 and TRBJ1-4; 10 bases are a match to TRBD1. The CDR3 covers 13 residues. Germline V gene sequence: CDR1 SGHTA, CDR2 FQGNSA. V lost 10 bases and J lost 6; bases outside the gene matches: 5. For the CDR3, the DNA is TGTGCCACCGGGACAGGGGCCGATGAAAAACTGTTTTTT. Amino acids: CATGTGADEKLFF.

This clone was counted a few times. Here the CDR3 DNA reads TGTGCCAGCAGCTTCAATAATTCACCCCTCCACTTT. Translated, it gives CASSFNNSPLHF. The chain joins TRBV7-9 to TRBJ1-6; D remains unclear. V was cut by 3 bases and J by 5 bases, with 2 bases left in between. This CDR3 contains 12 residues. Germline CDR1 reads SEHNR; CDR2 reads FQNEAQ (reference sequence). The variable domain in full, completed from reference TRBV7-9 and TRBJ1-6, reads DTGVSQNPRHKITKRGQNVTFRCDPISEHNRLYWYRQTLGQGPEFLTYFQNEAQLEKSRLLSDRFSAERPKGSFSTLEIQRTEQGDSAMYLCASSFNNSPLHFGNGTRLTVT.

The count of this clone is one. The chain uses TRBV28 and TRBJ1-2, with D unresolved. The CDR3 loop spans 14 amino acids. Trimming cost V 2 bases and J 7 bases, with 14 bases left between them. From germline, CDR1 is MDHEN and CDR2 SYDVKM. Here the CDR3 reads CASSLEVTWRGYTF. The CDR3 nucleotides read TGTGCCAGCAGTTTAGAGGTAACGTGGCGTGGCTACACCTTC.

The chain combines TRBV28 with TRBJ1-2; a weak D match, TRBD1 (6 bases). V was pared by 6 bases and J by 8 bases, with 13 bases between. The CDR3 contains 12 residues. CDR1 and CDR2 (germline): MDHEN, SYDVKM. The CDR3 sequence: CASSVPGEGYTF. The CDR3, as DNA: TGTGCCAGCAGCGTTCCAGGGGAGGGCTACACCTTC.

This chain uses TRBV7-9 with TRBJ2-7, with 7 bases matching TRBD1. CDR3 length: 14 amino acids. V lost 7 bases and J lost 5; bases outside the gene matches: 11. Germline assignment: CDR1 SEHNR and CDR2 FQNEAQ (reference sequence). The CDR3 is CASIRTTGHDEQYF. The CDR3 nucleotides read TGTGCCAGCATCCGAACGACAGGGCATGACGAGCAGTACTTC.

This chain links TRBV19 with TRBJ2-7, with D possibly matching TRBD2 (6 bases). V lost 4 bases to trimming and J lost 2 bases, with 12 bases between them. The CDR3 spans 14 residues. CDR1 and CDR2 (germline): LNHDA, SQIVND (reference sequence). Here the CDR3 reads CASSRGGAAYEQYF. The CDR3 DNA sequence: TGTGCCAGTAGTAGGGGAGGTGCGGCCTACGAGCAGTACTTC.

The J gene is TRBJ1-3, the V gene TRBV14, with 8 bases identical to TRBD1. This CDR3 contains 13 residues. Looked up from germline, CDR1 is SGHDN and CDR2 is FVKESK. The V and J ends lost 8 bases and 4 bases, in that order; junction bases with no gene match: 4. CDR3 region: CASQQGDGNTIYF. CDR3 coding DNA: TGTGCCAGCCAACAGGGGGACGGAAACACCATATATTTT.

The chain has TRBV15 and TRBJ2-4; 9 nucleotides line up with TRBD1. V dropped 2 bases and J dropped 1; count of bases not matched to a gene: 3. This CDR3 contains 16 residues. Germline V gene lookup returns CDR1 LNHNV and CDR2 YYDKDF (reference sequence). The CDR3 region has the DNA TGTGCCACCAGCAGAATAGGACAGGGGGCCAAAAACATTCAGTACTTC. Its translation: CATSRIGQGAKNIQYF.

The chain combines TRBV15 with TRBJ1-6; D possibly corresponds to TRBD1 (5 bases). The germline V gene encodes CDR1 LNHNV and CDR2 YYDKDF (reference sequence). V was pared by 0 bases and J by 14 bases, with 17 bases between. The CDR3 is 15 amino acids. As DNA, the CDR3 is TGTGCCACCAGCAGAGAAGGGCCGGGCGGGGGGTCCCTCCACTTT. Translation: CATSREGPGGGSLHF.

This chain joins TRBV5-7 and TRBJ1-5, with D perhaps matching TRBD1 (6 bases). TRBV5-7 is an open reading frame, and its role is uncertain. The CDR3 covers 13 residues. Deletions cut 4 bases from V and 4 bases from J, with 9 bases between. The DNA of the CDR3 is TGTGCCAGCAGCCGGGACATTAATCAGCCCCAGCATTTT. Translating it yields CASSRDINQPQHF.

The rearrangement links TRBV6-6 to TRBJ2-3; TRBD1 matches at 9 bases. Per germline, CDR1 MNHNY and CDR2 SVGAGI (reference sequence). The CDR3 is made up of 14 amino acids. The V segment lost 6 bases and the J segment 5 bases; nucleotides outside the gene matches: 6. CDR3 bases: TGTGCCAGCAGGCCTACAGGGGGCGTAGATACGCAGTATTTT. This gives the protein CASRPTGGVDTQYF.

The chain has TRBV12-5 and TRBJ2-7, with D possibly TRBD1 on 5 matching bases. Germline V gene lookup returns CDR1 LGHNT and CDR2 FRNRAP. This CDR3 spans 15 amino acids. Trimming cost V 3 bases and J 0 bases, with 12 bases left between them. CDR3 region: CASGFAGLTSYEQYF. The CDR3 DNA sequence: TGTGCTAGTGGTTTCGCAGGGCTAACCTCCTACGAGCAGTACTTC.

The V gene is TRBV13, the J gene TRBJ2-1, with 10 bases lining up with TRBD2. Germline-derived CDR1 and CDR2 are PRHDT and FYEKMQ (reference sequence). This CDR3 is built from 15 residues. Trimming removed 3 bases from V and 4 bases from J; junction bases left unmatched: 3. The CDR3 region has the DNA TGTGCCAGCAGCTTTTTAGCGGGGGGTTACAATGAGCAGTTCTTC. Translating it yields CASSFLAGGYNEQFF.

J is TRBJ2-7 and V is TRBV5-6; TRBD1 aligns across 8 bases. V lost 0 bases, J lost 2 bases, and 4 bases stayed unmatched. The germline gives CDR1 SGHDT, CDR2 YYEEEE. This CDR3 comprises 15 residues. The CDR3: CASSLVTGVAYEQYF. Here the CDR3 DNA reads TGTGCCAGCAGCTTGGTGACAGGGGTAGCCTACGAGCAGTACTTC. Full variable domain (missing parts from reference TRBV5-6 and TRBJ2-7): DAGVTQSPTHLIKTRGQQVTLRCSPKSGHDTVSWYQQALGQGPQFIFQYYEEEERQRGNFPDRFSGHQFPNYSSELNVNALLLGDSALYLCASSLVTGVAYEQYFGPGTRLTVT.

CDR3 amino acids: CASSTNLGEYNEQFF. The CDR3 nucleotides are TGCGCCAGCAGCACGAATTTGGGGGAATACAATGAGCAGTTCTTC. The genes are TRBV5-1 and TRBJ2-1; D may be TRBD1 or TRBD2 (5 bases each). V was cut by 4 bases and J by 4 bases, with 15 bases left in between. The CDR3 has 15 amino acids. CDR1 and CDR2 from the germline V gene are SGHRS and YFSETQ.